This T cell receptor (beta chain) was recorded in a study of blood T cell repertoires in COVID-19. Looking at the study overall: Italy, Spain and the United States were the sources of the convalescent and acute COVID-19 samples. PBMCs, B-cell-depleted T cells, or T cells provided the cDNA or gDNA that made up the material.

V was clipped by 0 bases and J by 7 bases; unmatched bases: 4. This CDR3 is built from 15 residues. In germline, CDR1 is SGHRS, CDR2 YFSETQ. Libraries were prepared by immunoSEQ multiplex PCR; TCRdb keeps only in-frame clonotypes and omits some of them. The sample lists about 240,000 clones, 86% occurring once. Sequencing input: peripheral blood. The chain links TRBV5-1 to TRBJ1-4; 9 bases align to TRBD1. The receptor's source is a man aged 60 to 75 with acute or convalescent COVID-19. The CDR3 DNA reads as TGCGCCAGCAGCTTGGTACAGGGACAGGGTGAAAAACTGTTTTTT. Its translation is CASSLVQGQGEKLFF.